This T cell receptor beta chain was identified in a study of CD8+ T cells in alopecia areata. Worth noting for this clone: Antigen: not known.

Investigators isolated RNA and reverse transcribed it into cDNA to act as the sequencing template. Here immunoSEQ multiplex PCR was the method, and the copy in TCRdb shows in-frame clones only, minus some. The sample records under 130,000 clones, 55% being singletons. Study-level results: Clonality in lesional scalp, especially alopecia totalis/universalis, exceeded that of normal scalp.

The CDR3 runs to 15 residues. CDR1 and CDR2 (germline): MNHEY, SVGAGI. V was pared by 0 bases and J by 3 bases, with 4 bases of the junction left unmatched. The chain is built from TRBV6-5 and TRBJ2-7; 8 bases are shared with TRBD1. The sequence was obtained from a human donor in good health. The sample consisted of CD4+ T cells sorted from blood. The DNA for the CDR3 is TGTGCCAGCAGTTACTCGATGGGACAGGTCTACGAGCAGTACTTC. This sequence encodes CASSYSMGQVYEQYF.